The 21 T cell receptor beta chains presented below share a single source sample, sequenced in a study of cytotoxic CD8 clonotypes in ibrutinib-treated CLL. Assay: immunoSEQ multiplex PCR; the TCRdb copy retains only in-frame clones and omits some. The table records roughly 190,000 clones, about 72% of them present only once. The sample here was PBMCs, taken after 24 months of ibrutinib treatment. These receptors were taken from a human donor with chronic lymphocytic leukemia.

The genes are TRBV11-3 and TRBJ2-3, with D perhaps TRBD2 (5 bases). The CDR3 loop spans 14 amino acids. Trimming took off 1 base at V and 1 base at J, with 6 bases between the two ends. Germline V gene lookup returns CDR1 SGHNT and CDR2 YENEEA. Here the CDR3 DNA reads TGTGCCAGCAGCTTAGCAGCGGGCACAGATACGCAGTATTTT. Translated, it gives CASSLAAGTDTQYF.

This clone was counted a single time. The V gene is TRBV2, the J gene TRBJ2-7, with D possibly being TRBD2 (6 bases). Germline CDR1 is SNHLY and CDR2 is FYNNEI. V dropped 10 bases and J dropped 7 bases, with 20 bases sitting between them. CDR3 length: 13 residues. In DNA form, the CDR3 reads TGTGCCACAGAGGAGAGACTAGGTCTGGAGCAGTACTTC. It codes for CATEERLGLEQYF.

The rearrangement joins TRBV7-2 to TRBJ2-6; D is possibly TRBD1 or TRBD2 (5 bases each). The germline gives CDR1 SGHTA, CDR2 FQGNSA. V was shortened by 1 base and J by 0 bases, with 7 bases between the two germline ends. There are 16 residues in the CDR3. In DNA, the CDR3 is TGTGCCAGCAGCTTAGGGGGGTTCTCTGGGGCCAACGTCCTGACTTTC. Encoded protein: CASSLGGFSGANVLTF. The full variable domain, completed using reference TRBV7-2 and TRBJ2-6, is GAGVSQSPSNKVTEKGKDVELRCDPISGHTALYWYRQSLGQGLEFLIYFQGNSAPDKSGLPSDRFSAERTGGSVSTLTIQRTQQEDSAVYLCASSLGGFSGANVLTFGAGSRLTVL.

V is TRBV2 and J is TRBJ2-1; 9 bases line up with TRBD2. After removal of 8 bases from V and 4 bases from J, the junction contained 12 bases not matched to a gene. The germline V gene has CDR1 SNHLY and CDR2 FYNNEI. The CDR3 runs 16 residues. The CDR3 reads CASHPESGRPYNEQFF. In DNA form, the CDR3 reads TGTGCCAGCCACCCTGAAAGCGGGAGGCCATACAATGAGCAGTTCTTC.

The chain links TRBV18 to TRBJ2-1; 10 nucleotides align to TRBD2. This CDR3 spans 15 amino acids. Germline loops: CDR1 KGHSH, CDR2 LQKENI. With 1 base clipped from V and 8 bases from J, the junction kept 5 bases outside the gene matches. CDR3 in amino acids: CASSPLTSGIDEQFF. The DNA for the CDR3 is TGTGCCAGCTCACCACTCACTAGCGGGATTGATGAGCAGTTCTTC.

This clone occurred once. This chain connects TRBV6-5 to TRBJ2-7, with D uncertain. Trimming left V 2 bases short and J 1 base short, with 6 bases between. The germline V gene encodes CDR1 MNHEY and CDR2 SVGAGI. The CDR3 covers 13 residues. The DNA for the CDR3 is TGTGCCAGCAGTTACGGCGGATCCTACGAGCAGTACTTC. This gives the protein CASSYGGSYEQYF.

This clone was seen a few times. Relative to the germline gene, one junction end is altered; a read error may explain this. The gene calls are TRBV10-3 and TRBJ2-7, with a weak D call TRBD2 (6 bases). The CDR3 length is 12 residues. CDR1 ENHRY and CDR2 SYGVKD come from the germline V gene. The CDR3 nucleotides read TGTGCCATCAGTGAGTCCGGTCGGGAGCATTACTTC. Its translation: CAISESGREHYF.

This clone was picked up one time. The chain combines TRBV18 with TRBJ2-5; no clear D. This CDR3 is built from 14 residues. V lost 0 bases to trimming and J lost 5 bases, with 10 bases between them. Germline V gives CDR1 KGHSH, CDR2 LQKENI. The CDR3: CASSPPGRGETQYF. The CDR3 DNA reads TGTGCCAGCTCACCACCTGGACGTGGGGAGACCCAGTACTTC. The variable domain in full, completed from reference TRBV18 and TRBJ2-5, reads NAGVMQNPRHLVRRRGQEARLRCSPMKGHSHVYWYRQLPEEGLKFMVYLQKENIIDESGMPKERFSAEFPKEGPSILRIQQVVRGDSAAYFCASSPPGRGETQYFGPGTRLLVL.

V gene TRBV6-1 combines with J gene TRBJ1-2; D may be TRBD1 (5 bases). CDR3 length equals 14 residues. The V end was cut by 2 bases, the J end by 6 bases, with 13 bases between. Germline V gene sequence: CDR1 MNHNS, CDR2 SASEGT. CDR3 bases: TGTGCCAGCAGTGAAAGGGGAAGGGGCGATGGCTACACCTTC. Its protein is CASSERGRGDGYTF.

The CDR3 nucleotides read TGTGCCAGCAGTTACCCTAGCGGGAGTGTCTTCCGGGAGCAGTTCTTC. Protein sequence: CASSYPSGSVFREQFF. The J gene is TRBJ2-1, the V gene TRBV6-6; the match to TRBD2 covers 10 bases. Trimming took 2 bases from V and 10 from J; bases not matched to a gene: 11. CDR3 length: 16 amino acids. CDR1 and CDR2 from the germline V gene are MNHNY and SVGAGI (reference sequence).

The V and J genes are TRBV11-2 and TRBJ2-2; D uncertain. V was clipped by 0 bases and J by 2 bases, with 10 bases between them. The CDR3 extends over 16 amino acids. Germline V gene data show CDR1 as SGHAT and CDR2 as FQNNGV. The CDR3 DNA is TGTGCCAGCAGCTTAGATCGGAGCGTAAACACCGGGGAGCTGTTTTTT. Translated, it gives CASSLDRSVNTGELFF.

V usage is TRBV13 and J usage is TRBJ2-1; 10 nucleotides match TRBD1. The CDR3 covers 15 residues. CDR1 is PRHDT and CDR2 is FYEKMQ in the germline V gene (reference sequence). V lost 5 bases to trimming and J lost 6 bases; unmatched junction nucleotides: 7. The DNA for the CDR3 is TGTGCCAGCAGCCTCGGACAGGGGGGTTCCAATGAGCAGTTCTTC. Protein: CASSLGQGGSNEQFF.

V usage is TRBV18 and J usage is TRBJ2-7, with 10 bases aligning to TRBD1. The V gene's germline CDR1 is KGHSH and CDR2 LQKENI. This CDR3 spans 17 amino acids. The V gene end was trimmed by 3 bases and the J gene end by 7 bases; junction bases not matched to a gene: 15. This CDR3 is CASSPLDRGSVSGEQYF. The CDR3 DNA reads TGTGCCAGCTCACCCTTGGACAGGGGGTCGGTATCGGGAGAGCAGTACTTC.

The chain has TRBV19 and TRBJ1-2; tentative D call: TRBD1 (6 bases). CDR1 is LNHDA, CDR2 SQIVND, per germline (reference sequence). V shed 11 bases and J shed 6 bases, with 16 bases lying between them. There are 12 residues in the CDR3. This CDR3 is CASQTGRNGYTF. CDR3 nucleotide sequence: TGTGCCTCACAAACAGGGAGAAATGGCTACACCTTC.

The chain links TRBV19 to TRBJ1-2; 11 bases align to TRBD1. CDR1 is LNHDA and CDR2 is SQIVND in the germline V gene (reference sequence). The CDR3 has 16 residues. V gave up 2 bases and J gave up 6 bases; unmatched junction bases: 8. The CDR3 reads CASSISFGQGADGYTF. CDR3 sequence (DNA): TGTGCCAGTAGTATATCCTTTGGACAGGGGGCAGATGGCTACACCTTC.

This sequence joins TRBV19 and TRBJ1-1; 7 bases agree with TRBD1. With V trimmed by 6 bases and J by 2 bases, 3 bases remained unmatched. There are 13 residues in the CDR3. Germline lookup yields CDR1 LNHDA and CDR2 SQIVND (reference sequence). CDR3 amino acids: CASRNRGNTEAFF. CDR3 in DNA: TGTGCCAGTAGAAACAGGGGAAACACTGAAGCTTTCTTT.

This clone was counted between two and nine times. The rearrangement links TRBV14 to TRBJ2-5; a weak D match, TRBD1 (5 bases). V was clipped by 5 bases and J by 5 bases, with 15 bases between them. The CDR3 totals 14 residues. Germline lookup yields CDR1 SGHDN and CDR2 FVKESK. The CDR3 DNA sequence: TGTGCCAGCAGCGACGGCAGGGTAGTGGAGACCCAGTACTTC. Its protein is CASSDGRVVETQYF. The full variable domain, its missing parts supplied by reference TRBV14 and TRBJ2-5, is EAGVTQFPSHSVIEKGQTVTLRCDPISGHDNLYWYRRVMGKEIKFLLHFVKESKQDESGMPNNRFLAERTGGTYSTLKVQPAELEDSGVYFCASSDGRVVETQYFGPGTRLLVL.

The J gene is TRBJ1-2, the V gene TRBV7-2; 9 bases line up with TRBD1. Germline V gene lookup returns CDR1 SGHTA and CDR2 FQGNSA. The CDR3 has 16 residues. Trimming removed 0 bases from V and 6 bases from J; junction bases left unmatched: 8. This CDR3 is CASSLAWGQGGDGYTF. Here the CDR3 DNA reads TGTGCCAGCAGCTTAGCGTGGGGACAGGGAGGCGATGGCTACACCTTC.

This chain links TRBV7-9 with TRBJ2-7; D is undetermined. The CDR3 is 13 residues long. Trimming took off 8 bases at V and 1 base at J, with 12 bases between the two ends. CDR1 is SEHNR, CDR2 FQNEAQ, per germline (reference sequence). The CDR3 reads CASAPGPSYEQYF. The CDR3 region has the DNA TGTGCCAGCGCGCCAGGCCCTTCCTACGAGCAGTACTTC. The full variable domain, its missing parts supplied by reference TRBV7-9 and TRBJ2-7, is DTGVSQNPRHKITKRGQNVTFRCDPISEHNRLYWYRQTLGQGPEFLTYFQNEAQLEKSRLLSDRFSAERPKGSFSTLEIQRTEQGDSAMYLCASAPGPSYEQYFGPGTRLTVT.

This rearrangement joins TRBV30 to TRBJ1-2; possible D gene TRBD1, 6 bases. This CDR3 spans 13 amino acids. V gave up 5 bases and J gave up 2 bases, with 12 bases separating them. Germline CDR1 reads GTSNPN; CDR2 reads SVGIG (reference sequence). The CDR3 nucleotides are TGTGCCTGGGGAGGGGGTCGAAACTATGGCTACACCTTC. Amino acids: CAWGGGRNYGYTF.

This chain uses TRBV7-2 with TRBJ1-4; D is unresolved. Germline lookup yields CDR1 SGHTA and CDR2 FQGNSA. The CDR3 runs to 16 residues. V lost 1 base, J lost 5 bases, and 14 bases lay in between. The CDR3, as DNA: TGTGCCAGCAGCTTAGTTTTTTGGCCCCCGAATGAAAAACTGTTTTTT. Residues: CASSLVFWPPNEKLFF.